The clone carrying this T cell receptor beta chain was detected ten times or more. This CDR3 has 13 amino acids. The germline V and J ends were trimmed by 2 bases and 7 bases, with 7 bases remaining between them. In germline, CDR1 is SGHRS, CDR2 YFSETQ. This entry is derived from a study of T-cell reconstitution after alpha-beta-depleted transplantation in children. The TCRbeta library incorporated unique molecular identifiers. Each CDR3 protein is one row after TCRdb ran MiXCR on the PCR reads. The data hold some 350,000 distinct CDR3 sequences, with about a tenth observed a single time. This sequence joins TRBV5-1 and TRBJ1-6; no firm D call. Sequenced here: PBMCs from the stem cell graft donor, sampled from the stem cell graft. This sequence was found in a human donor who donated a stem cell graft to a child with acute lymphoblastic leukemia. The CDR3 DNA reads as TGCGCCAGCAGCTTAGAGGGCAATTCACCCCTCCACTTT. It specifies CASSLEGNSPLHF.